This TCR beta chain derives from a study of CD8 T cells in Susac syndrome. In this sample, this clonotype turned up once. After extraction with the RNeasy kit, roughly 0.45 to 1 ug of the RNA was reverse transcribed using random hexamers. One entry per CDR3 protein results from TCRdb running MiXCR on the immunoSEQ multiplex PCR reads. The sample lists under 150,000 distinct CDR3 sequences, over 85% occurring once. The V end was cut by 0 bases, the J end by 2 bases, with 13 bases between. The length of the CDR3 is 15 residues. Germline CDR1 and CDR2: DFQATT and SNEGSKA (reference sequence). The sequence was obtained from a human donor in good health. Material: CD8+ T cells from PBMCs. V is TRBV20-1 and J is TRBJ2-5; D might be TRBD1 (5 bases). In DNA form, the CDR3 reads TGCAGTGCTAGAGATAAGTCACAGGAGCAAGAGACCCAGTACTTC. Its protein is CSARDKSQEQETQYF.